The 28 T cell receptor beta chains in this list originate from one sample, sequenced in a study of CD8 T cells in ankylosing spondylitis. The antigens for these receptors are not known. TCRdb redid the calling of the 5' RACE reads with MiXCR, one entry per CDR3 protein. The data show more than 600,000 distinct CDR3 sequences, 15% to 20% seen once. Study-level findings and limits: Ankylosing spondylitis blood appeared to carry a characteristic TCR beta motif of roughly eight highly homologous variants.

Sequencing was performed on blood, either unsorted or a sorted T cell fraction (not recorded which). Source of these receptors: a male donor with ankylosing spondylitis.

Note on this clonotype: At one boundary the junction diverges from the germline segment, which might be a read error. V gene TRBV29-1 combines with J gene TRBJ2-3; D possibly corresponds to TRBD2 (5 bases). The germline V gene has CDR1 SQVTM and CDR2 ANQGSEA. CDR3 size: 13 residues. CDR3 protein: CSVVRASTETQYF. CDR3 in DNA: TGCAGCGTTGTACGGGCTAGCACAGAAACGCAGTATTTT.

This chain uses TRBV24-1 with TRBJ2-5, with TRBD1 identical over 7 bases. J gave up 3 bases and V 4 bases, and 4 bases lay outside the gene matches. The CDR3 spans 14 residues. CDR1 KGHDR and CDR2 SFDVKD come from the germline V gene. In nucleotides, the CDR3 is TGTGCCACCAGTGACGCGACAGGGAAAGAGACCCAGTACTTC. Its protein is CATSDATGKETQYF.

This clonotype was seen more than once but under ten times. The CDR3 DNA reads as TGTGCCATCAGTGATCCAAGATGGACAGATACGCAGTATTTT. Its translation is CAISDPRWTDTQYF. The V call is TRBV10-3, the J call TRBJ2-3; the D is unclear. V was pared by 3 bases and J by 3 bases, with 10 bases between. Germline values: CDR1 ENHRY, CDR2 SYGVKD. The CDR3 sequence is 14 residues long.

The V and J genes are TRBV6-1 and TRBJ1-1, with D unresolved. CDR1 is MNHNS and CDR2 is SASEGT in the germline V gene. V gave up 6 bases and J gave up 4 bases, with 9 bases separating them. The CDR3 is made up of 12 amino acids. The CDR3 nucleotides are TGTGCCAGCAGAAGGGAGTTCACTGAAGCTTTCTTT. Residues: CASRREFTEAFF.

This clonotype has more than one count but fewer than ten. The rearrangement uses TRBV19 and TRBJ1-5; D is perhaps TRBD1 (5 bases). The CDR3 consists of 16 residues. V gave up 5 bases and J gave up 0 bases, with 14 bases separating them. The germline CDR1 and CDR2 sequences are LNHDA and SQIVND (reference sequence). The CDR3 nucleotides are TGTGCCAGTAGTGGGCAGGGCCCGTATAGCAATCAGCCCCAGCATTTT. Protein: CASSGQGPYSNQPQHF.

The chain links TRBV9 to TRBJ2-1; TRBD2 aligns across 10 bases. CDR1 is SGDLS, CDR2 YYNGEE, per germline. V shed 6 bases and J 8 bases; nucleotides not matched to a gene: 11. The CDR3 contains 15 residues. CDR3: CASTLPTSGEDEQFF. The DNA for the CDR3 is TGTGCCAGCACCCTCCCCACTAGCGGGGAAGATGAGCAGTTCTTC.

This clonotype was counted between two and nine times. This chain links TRBV29-1 with TRBJ2-1; D perhaps matches TRBD2 (5 bases). Germline V lookup: CDR1 SQVTM, CDR2 ANQGSEA. Trimming removed 8 bases from V and 4 bases from J, with 24 bases in between. The CDR3 consists of 16 residues. CDR3 protein: CSSFQLGAEVYNEQFF. As DNA, the CDR3 is TGCAGCTCATTCCAATTAGGAGCGGAGGTATACAATGAGCAGTTCTTC.

This clonotype was seen more than once but under ten times. V and J are TRBV20-1 and TRBJ2-3, with 7 bases matching TRBD2. The CDR3 contains 15 residues. V was pared by 3 bases and J by 1 base, with 7 bases of the junction left unmatched. CDR1 and CDR2 from the germline V gene are DFQATT and SNEGSKA (reference sequence). DNA of the CDR3: TGCAGTGCTAGCTCGGTGGGAGGGGGCACAGATACGCAGTATTTT. Its translation: CSASSVGGGTDTQYF.

In this sample, this clonotype turned up a few times. This chain joins TRBV5-1 and TRBJ1-1; D ambiguous. V lost 0 bases, J lost 2 bases, and 8 bases lay in between. The CDR3 runs 14 residues. Germline V gene sequence: CDR1 SGHRS, CDR2 YFSETQ. CDR3 residues: CASSLGHGNTEAFF. The CDR3 DNA follows: TGCGCCAGCAGCTTGGGGCATGGAAACACTGAAGCTTTCTTT.

The V and J genes are TRBV4-1 and TRBJ2-3; TRBD2 agrees at 10 bases. This CDR3 comprises 17 residues. Germline V gene lookup returns CDR1 MGHRA and CDR2 YSYEKL. V shed 4 bases and J 4 bases; nucleotides not matched to a gene: 11. Here the CDR3 reads CASSPPYSLAGADTQYF. The CDR3 region has the DNA TGCGCCAGCAGCCCACCCTATTCTCTAGCGGGAGCAGATACGCAGTATTTT.

This clonotype was seen repeatedly, ten times or more. The genes are TRBV4-2 and TRBJ2-7, with 12 bases aligning to TRBD2. The germline V gene has CDR1 LGHNA and CDR2 YNFKEQ. The CDR3 length is 16 residues. Trimming removed 1 base from V and 0 bases from J; junction bases left unmatched: 1. The CDR3 loop is CASSQGTSGDSYEQYF. CDR3 coding DNA: TGTGCCAGCAGCCAAGGGACTAGCGGGGACTCCTACGAGCAGTACTTC.

This clonotype has only a few counts. This rearrangement joins TRBV12-5 to TRBJ2-2; 7 nucleotides agree with TRBD1. With V trimmed by 5 bases and J by 2 bases, 14 bases remained unmatched. Looked up from germline, CDR1 is LGHNT and CDR2 is FRNRAP. The CDR3 consists of 18 residues. Here the CDR3 reads CASGPTILQGTNTGELFF. The CDR3 nucleotides read TGTGCTAGTGGTCCAACCATACTACAGGGGACCAACACCGGGGAGCTGTTTTTT.

Turning to this clonotype: One end of the junction varies from germline; a read error may be responsible. The gene calls are TRBV5-1 and TRBJ2-1; 10 positions agree with TRBD2. CDR3 length: 15 amino acids. Germline V gene data show CDR1 as SGHRS and CDR2 as YFSETQ. The DNA of the CDR3 is TGCGCCTGCAGCTTGGGCCTAGCGGGGGACAATGAGCAGTTCTTC. The encoded protein is CACSLGLAGDNEQFF.

The chain uses TRBV20-1 and TRBJ2-3; D remains unclear. V lost 0 bases to trimming and J lost 4 bases, with 14 bases between them. The CDR3 loop spans 15 amino acids. CDR1 is DFQATT and CDR2 is SNEGSKA in the germline V gene (reference sequence). The CDR3, as DNA: TGCAGTGCTAGAGATCGTCGGGCGAGCCCAGATACGCAGTATTTT. Translation gives CSARDRRASPDTQYF.

This rearrangement joins TRBV29-1 to TRBJ1-1; a weak D match, TRBD1 (6 bases). The CDR3 runs to 14 residues. CDR1 SQVTM and CDR2 ANQGSEA come from the germline V gene. V was shortened by 3 bases and J by 5 bases, with 16 bases between the two germline ends. The CDR3 nucleotides read TGCAGCGTTGACATGGCAGGGGTGGGAACTGAAGCTTTCTTT. It is translated as CSVDMAGVGTEAFF.

This clonotype was counted a few times. V is TRBV7-8 and J is TRBJ1-5; maybe TRBD1 (6 bases). The CDR3 runs 16 residues. From germline, CDR1 is SGHVS and CDR2 FQNEAQ. V was cut by 5 bases and J by 0 bases, with 14 bases left in between. The CDR3 DNA reads as TGTGCCAGCAGCCTGCAGGGGATATATAGCAATCAGCCCCAGCATTTT. Translation gives CASSLQGIYSNQPQHF. The entire variable domain, with the rest obtained from reference TRBV7-8 and TRBJ1-5, is as follows: GAGVSQSPRYKVAKRGQDVALRCDPISGHVSLFWYQQALGQGPEFLTYFQNEAQLDKSGLPSDRFFAERPEGSVSTLKIQRTQQEDSAVYLCASSLQGIYSNQPQHFGDGTRLSIL.

The J gene is TRBJ2-3, the V gene TRBV12-3 or TRBV12-4; D possibly uses TRBD1 or TRBD2 (5 bases each). The CDR3 is 11 amino acids. V was trimmed by 8 bases and J by 8 bases, leaving 11 bases between them. The CDR3 region has the DNA TGTGCCAGCCTCAGGGCGGGTACGCAGTATTTT. Protein: CASLRAGTQYF.

This clonotype was seen at least ten times. This rearrangement joins TRBV5-1 to TRBJ2-3; perhaps TRBD2 as D (5 bases). Trimming left V 3 bases short and J 4 bases short, with 9 bases between. Germline V gene data show CDR1 as SGHRS and CDR2 as YFSETQ. This CDR3 contains 13 residues. CDR3 region: CASSSYGADTQYF. CDR3 bases: TGCGCCAGCAGCTCGTACGGGGCAGATACGCAGTATTTT.

This clonotype showed up many times. The chain uses TRBV6-6 and TRBJ2-3; 7 bases line up with TRBD2. V shed 8 bases, J shed 1 base, and the junction held 0 bases outside the gene matches. CDR3 length equals 12 residues. Germline V gives CDR1 MNHNY, CDR2 SVGAGI (reference sequence). CDR3 DNA sequence: TGTGCCAGCCGGGGGGGCACAGATACGCAGTATTTT. As protein: CASRGGTDTQYF.

The V gene is TRBV24-1, the J gene TRBJ1-1; D possibly corresponds to TRBD1 (6 bases). Germline CDR1 is KGHDR and CDR2 is SFDVKD. The CDR3 sequence is 20 residues long. V was shortened by 3 bases and J by 1 base, with 26 bases between the two germline ends. DNA for the CDR3: TGTGCCACCAGTGATGGTGAGACGGGACACCGGACCAAGCAGAACACTGAAGCTTTCTTT. Translating gives CATSDGETGHRTKQNTEAFF.

The chain couples TRBV2 to TRBJ2-3, with 11 bases fitting TRBD2. After removal of 7 bases from V and 3 bases from J, the junction contained 12 bases not matched to a gene. This CDR3 is built from 17 residues. Germline CDR1 reads SNHLY; CDR2 reads FYNNEI. CDR3 in amino acids: CASKTAGLAGGTDTQYF. In DNA form, the CDR3 reads TGTGCCAGCAAGACCGCCGGACTAGCGGGTGGGACAGATACGCAGTATTTT.

This clonotype appeared a few times. V usage is TRBV5-1 and J usage is TRBJ2-6; D perhaps matches TRBD2 (5 bases). The CDR3 has 19 amino acids. V was clipped by 0 bases and J by 0 bases, with 16 bases between them. CDR1 is SGHRS and CDR2 is YFSETQ in the germline V gene. The CDR3 loop is CASSLGGSYSVSGANVLTF. Here the CDR3 DNA reads TGCGCCAGCAGCTTGGGAGGGTCATACTCAGTCTCTGGGGCCAACGTCCTGACTTTC. Drawing the rest from reference TRBV5-1 and TRBJ2-6, the complete variable domain is KAGVTQTPRYLIKTRGQQVTLSCSPISGHRSVSWYQQTPGQGLQFLFEYFSETQRNKGNFPGRFSGRQFSNSRSEMNVSTLELGDSALYLCASSLGGSYSVSGANVLTFGAGSRLTVL.

This clonotype was counted once. This sequence may be a read error, since a much larger clone differs from it by one base. The chain has TRBV20-1 and TRBJ2-7; D unclear. The CDR3 spans 12 residues. Looked up from germline, CDR1 is DFQATT and CDR2 is SNEGSKA (reference sequence). The chain's CDR3 is CSARDLSYEQCF. The DNA of the CDR3 is TGCAGTGCTAGAGATTTAAGTTACGAGCAGTGCTTC.

The chain links TRBV24-1 to TRBJ2-1; 9 bases align to TRBD1. CDR1 and CDR2 (germline): KGHDR, SFDVKD. The CDR3 spans 15 residues. J lost 7 bases, V lost 2 bases, and 5 bases had no gene match. DNA of the CDR3: TGTGCCACCAGTGATTCTGGACAGGGGAGGAATGAGCAGTTCTTC. Amino acids: CATSDSGQGRNEQFF.

The table lists this clonotype with many counts. CDR3 amino acids: CASRPTGFGNQPQHF. CDR3 sequence (DNA): TGTGCCAGCAGACCGACAGGGTTTGGCAATCAGCCCCAGCATTTT. The chain employs TRBV12-3 or TRBV12-4 and TRBJ1-5; 7 bases are a match to TRBD1. The CDR3 has 15 residues. V shed 6 bases, J shed 2 bases, and the junction held 7 bases outside the gene matches.

V is TRBV20-1 and J is TRBJ2-7, with 8 bases matching TRBD2. J was trimmed by 3 bases and V by 6 bases; bases with no gene match: 13. Germline V gene data show CDR1 as DFQATT and CDR2 as SNEGSKA (reference sequence). The CDR3 contains 15 residues. The CDR3 DNA reads as TGCAGTGCCCCTGGGTTGGCTAGCGGGTTCTACGAGCAGTACTTC. It is translated as CSAPGLASGFYEQYF.

This clonotype was detected many times. The V gene is TRBV20-1, the J gene TRBJ2-3; D is possibly TRBD2 (6 bases). From germline, CDR1 is DFQATT and CDR2 SNEGSKA (reference sequence). Trimming stripped 3 bases from V and 3 bases from J, with 16 bases between. The CDR3 is made up of 15 amino acids. Written as DNA, the CDR3 is TGCAGTGCTAGGAAACGGGGGAAGGTAACAGATACGCAGTATTTT. Encoded protein: CSARKRGKVTDTQYF.

This chain joins TRBV14 and TRBJ2-1, with 13 bases matching TRBD2. Germline V gene lookup returns CDR1 SGHDN and CDR2 FVKESK. V lost 2 bases and J lost 2; bases outside the gene matches: 3. The CDR3 is made up of 17 amino acids. The CDR3 here is CASSQPGTSGAYNEQFF. As DNA, the CDR3 is TGTGCCAGCAGCCAACCTGGGACTAGCGGGGCCTACAATGAGCAGTTCTTC. The entire variable domain, with the rest obtained from reference TRBV14 and TRBJ2-1, is as follows: EAGVTQFPSHSVIEKGQTVTLRCDPISGHDNLYWYRRVMGKEIKFLLHFVKESKQDESGMPNNRFLAERTGGTYSTLKVQPAELEDSGVYFCASSQPGTSGAYNEQFFGPGTRLTVL.